The 21 T cell receptor beta chains given below trace back to one sample, sequenced in a study of T-cell reconstitution after alpha-beta-depleted transplantation in children listed by TCRdb under 2016. The library was prepared using PCR. Data came from an Illumina HiSeq 2500. TCR libraries were prepared with molecular barcoding, using unique molecular identifiers to normalize TCRbeta repertoire quantification. TCRdb handled the public reads itself, with Q25 trimming in fastp and clone calling in MiXCR, and kept productive beta chains. CDR3 protein duplicates are merged, each entry listing the most common genes and DNA. For this sample the table gives roughly 100,000 distinct CDR3 sequences, of which roughly 6% were detected only once. Of the sample, approximately 6.6% is held by the ten largest clones. The sample's time point label, in plain terms: day 60 (about 2 months) after transplantation. Sample treatment or condition, as interpreted from the label and publication: allogeneic hematopoietic cell transplantation with graft depleted of TCRalphabeta T cells and CD19 B cells.

The sequencing used PBMCs, mostly from graft donor cells, collected 60 days after TCRalphabeta/CD19-depleted stem cell transplant. The origin of the receptors is a female patient between 2 and 15 years old who had a stem cell transplant for Fanconi anemia, so the T cells may come from the graft donor.

This clonotype has just a few counts. The junction departs from the called germline gene at one end, perhaps through a read error. The chain joins TRBV2 to TRBJ1-2; D remains ambiguous. This CDR3 is built from 14 residues. CDR1 SNHLY and CDR2 FYNNEI come from the germline V gene. CDR3 DNA: TGTGCCAGCAGCGAAGGACGGATTAACTATGGCTACACCTTC. Translation: CASSEGRINYGYTF.

The chain joins TRBV30 to TRBJ2-2, with D possibly being TRBD1 or TRBD2 (5 bases each). The V gene's germline CDR1 is GTSNPN and CDR2 SVGIG (reference sequence). V shed 0 bases and J shed 3 bases, with 14 bases lying between them. This CDR3 region has 16 residues. CDR3 sequence: CAWSVLGRGDTGELFF. The CDR3 nucleotides read TGTGCCTGGAGTGTACTAGGGAGAGGGGACACCGGGGAGCTGTTTTTT.

Ten or more counts support this clonotype. V usage is TRBV10-3 and J usage is TRBJ2-3; 9 bases align to TRBD2. In germline, CDR1 is ENHRY, CDR2 SYGVKD. With 0 bases clipped from V and 6 bases from J, the junction kept 13 bases outside the gene matches. The CDR3 spans 18 residues. For the CDR3, the DNA is TGTGCCATCAGTGAGTCTTCGCCCGGGACTAGCCAGGGGGATACGCAGTATTTT. This encodes CAISESSPGTSQGDTQYF.

V usage is TRBV7-9 and J usage is TRBJ1-1; D call uncertain. Trimming removed 3 bases from V and 5 bases from J, with 10 bases in between. Germline V gene sequence: CDR1 SEHNR, CDR2 FQNEAQ (reference sequence). This CDR3 is 13 amino acids long. CDR3 amino acids: CASSLEEGTEAFF. CDR3 in DNA: TGTGCCAGCAGCTTGGAGGAGGGAACTGAAGCTTTCTTT.

There are a few counts of this clonotype. The V and J genes are TRBV21-1 and TRBJ1-4. TRBV21-1 is noted as a pseudogene. The CDR3 spans 10 residues. In nucleotides, the CDR3 is TGTGCCAGCCGGCCGGAAAAACTGTTTTTT. It yields the protein CASRPEKLFF.

At least ten counts were recorded for this clonotype. The rearrangement uses TRBV6-1 and TRBJ2-1; D is unresolved. The CDR3 runs to 12 residues. The germline V and J ends were trimmed by 2 bases and 7 bases, with 6 bases remaining between them. Germline V gives CDR1 MNHNS, CDR2 SASEGT. The CDR3 bases are TGTGCCAGCAGTGAATTACCGAATGAGCAGTTCTTC. Translating gives CASSELPNEQFF.

This clonotype was counted only a few times. This rearrangement joins TRBV6-5 to TRBJ1-4, with D perhaps TRBD1 (5 bases). Trimming pared 0 bases from V and 12 bases from J, leaving 20 bases between. This CDR3 is 16 amino acids long. Per the germline V gene, CDR1 is MNHEY and CDR2 is SVGAGI. CDR3 amino acids: CASSYSPGTEMGELFF. CDR3 DNA sequence: TGTGCCAGCAGTTACTCCCCCGGGACCGAGATGGGGGAACTGTTTTTT.

This clonotype was found many times. This sequence joins TRBV7-2 and TRBJ1-1; D unclear. Germline-derived CDR1 and CDR2 are SGHTA and FQGNSA. The germline V and J ends were trimmed by 4 bases and 0 bases, with 12 bases remaining between them. The CDR3 covers 15 residues. CDR3 nucleotides: TGTGCCAGCAGCTCAAGACTCCGAATGAACACTGAAGCTTTCTTT. Residues: CASSSRLRMNTEAFF. Drawing the rest from reference TRBV7-2 and TRBJ1-1, the complete variable domain is GAGVSQSPSNKVTEKGKDVELRCDPISGHTALYWYRQSLGQGLEFLIYFQGNSAPDKSGLPSDRFSAERTGGSVSTLTIQRTQQEDSAVYLCASSSRLRMNTEAFFGQGTRLTVV.

This clonotype was recorded a few times. The chain has TRBV30 and TRBJ2-1; the D is unclear. V lost 8 bases and J 4 bases, leaving 9 bases between the germline ends. Germline CDR1 is GTSNPN and CDR2 is SVGIG (reference sequence). There are 11 residues in the CDR3. This CDR3 is CARGTYNEQFF. The DNA of the CDR3 is TGTGCCCGCGGTACATACAATGAGCAGTTCTTC. The full variable domain, with the rest looked up from reference TRBV30 and TRBJ2-1, is SQTIHQWPATLVQPVGSPLSLECTVEGTSNPNLYWYRQAAGRGLQLLFYSVGIGQISSEVPQNLSASRPQDRQFILSSKKLLLSDSGFYLCARGTYNEQFFGPGTRLTVL.

Concerning this clonotype: It may be a read error: a sequence one base away is much more abundant. This chain uses TRBV9 with TRBJ2-5; no reliable D call. Looked up from germline, CDR1 is SGDLS and CDR2 is YYNGEE. The CDR3 is 16 residues long. This CDR3 reads CASSVGPIAGQEAQYF. CDR3 nucleotides: TGTGCCAGCAGCGTAGGGCCCATCGCAGGCCAAGAGGCCCAGTACTTC.

This clonotype was recorded many times. V gene TRBV12-5 combines with J gene TRBJ2-1; possibly TRBD1 or TRBD2 for D (6 bases each). The germline gives CDR1 LGHNT, CDR2 FRNRAP. Trimming left V 3 bases short and J 7 bases short, with 10 bases between. This CDR3 region has 13 residues. The CDR3 DNA is TGTGCTAGTGGTTTTGGGGGGCCGAATGAGCAGTTCTTC. It yields the protein CASGFGGPNEQFF.

This clonotype was seen at least ten times. The chain links TRBV5-1 to TRBJ1-1; 8 bases agree with TRBD1. Germline CDR1 is SGHRS and CDR2 is YFSETQ. The trim removed 4 bases at V and 3 bases at J, leaving 2 bases unmatched. The CDR3 consists of 13 residues. The CDR3: CASSAGQDTEAFF. The CDR3 DNA reads TGCGCCAGCAGCGCGGGACAGGACACTGAAGCTTTCTTT.

In this sample, this clonotype turned up many times. This chain uses TRBV28 with TRBJ2-1; a possible D gene is TRBD2 (5 bases). The CDR3 loop spans 11 amino acids. CDR1 and CDR2 from the germline V gene are MDHEN and SYDVKM. The ends were cut back, 6 bases at V and 9 bases at J, with 9 bases in the middle. The CDR3 region is CASSLLGEQFF. The CDR3 DNA reads as TGTGCCAGCAGCTTACTAGGTGAGCAGTTCTTC.

Worth noting for this clonotype: It may be a read error: a sequence one base away is much more abundant. V is TRBV20-1 and J is TRBJ1-5; D is ambiguous. The germline CDR1 and CDR2 sequences are DFQATT and SNEGSKA (reference sequence). CDR3 length equals 14 residues. Trimming removed 5 bases from V and 6 bases from J, with 17 bases in between. The CDR3 sequence: CSAGHLGRGQPQHF. In DNA form, the CDR3 reads TGCAGTGCTGGCCACTTAGGACGGGGTCAGCCCCAGCATTTT.

This clonotype occurred many times. The chain uses TRBV28 and TRBJ1-2; no reliable D call. Germline values: CDR1 MDHEN, CDR2 SYDVKM. V was pared by 2 bases and J by 4 bases, with 8 bases between. CDR3 size: 13 residues. The DNA for the CDR3 is TGTGCCAGCAGTTTAGGGGAAGGCTATGGCTACACCTTC. Its protein is CASSLGEGYGYTF.

This chain joins TRBV5-1 and TRBJ2-1, with a tentative D call TRBD2 (5 bases). V lost 4 bases to trimming and J lost 4 bases, with 15 bases between them. The CDR3 extends over 15 amino acids. The germline V gene has CDR1 SGHRS and CDR2 YFSETQ. The CDR3 is CASSTGLTNYNEQFF. The DNA of the CDR3 is TGCGCCAGCAGCACCGGACTGACGAATTACAATGAGCAGTTCTTC.

Many counts were recorded for this clonotype. The CDR3 DNA follows: TGCGCCAGCAGCTTTGGAACTGCTAGCACAGATACGCAGTATTTT. This gives the protein CASSFGTASTDTQYF. The V gene is TRBV5-1, the J gene TRBJ2-3; D uncertain. This CDR3 has 15 amino acids. CDR1 SGHRS and CDR2 YFSETQ come from the germline V gene. V shed 2 bases and J shed 0 bases, with 10 bases lying between them. Filled out from reference TRBV5-1 and TRBJ2-3, the complete variable domain reads KAGVTQTPRYLIKTRGQQVTLSCSPISGHRSVSWYQQTPGQGLQFLFEYFSETQRNKGNFPGRFSGRQFSNSRSEMNVSTLELGDSALYLCASSFGTASTDTQYFGPGTRLTVL.

Many counts were recorded for this clonotype. The chain uses TRBV29-1 and TRBJ2-3; TRBD2 aligns across 8 bases. Per germline, CDR1 SQVTM and CDR2 ANQGSEA. This CDR3 contains 14 residues. Trimming cost V 4 bases and J 8 bases; bases outside gene matches: 11. The CDR3 sequence: CSVVPGLVTLTQYF. As DNA, the CDR3 is TGCAGCGTTGTACCGGGACTAGTGACTCTTACGCAGTATTTT.

This clonotype turned up a few times. The gene calls are TRBV6-2 or TRBV6-3 and TRBJ1-5; 7 nucleotides line up with TRBD1. The germline CDR1 and CDR2 sequences are MNHEY and SVGEGT. The CDR3 runs 15 residues. Trimming took 3 bases from V and 1 from J; bases not matched to a gene: 3. The CDR3 is CASSYRDSSNQPQHF. CDR3 DNA sequence: TGTGCCAGCAGTTATAGGGACAGCAGCAATCAGCCCCAGCATTTT.

Many counts were recorded for this clonotype. V usage is TRBV4-2 and J usage is TRBJ2-7; 7 nucleotides agree with TRBD2. From germline, CDR1 is LGHNA and CDR2 YNFKEQ. This CDR3 region has 15 residues. Trimming took 0 bases from V and 4 from J; bases not matched to a gene: 6. The DNA of the CDR3 is TGTGCCAGCAGCCAAGAATGGGGCGGGAGTTACGAGCAGTACTTC. This encodes CASSQEWGGSYEQYF.

This clonotype came up many times. The chain uses TRBV5-1 and TRBJ2-7, with 10 positions matching TRBD1. This CDR3 has 14 amino acids. In germline, CDR1 is SGHRS, CDR2 YFSETQ. With V trimmed by 4 bases and J by 4 bases, 5 bases remained unmatched. The CDR3 nucleotides are TGCGCCAGCAGCGTCCGGGACAGGGGATACGAGCAGTACTTC. Translation gives CASSVRDRGYEQYF.